A single sample gave rise to the 25 T cell receptor beta chains below, sequenced in a study of STAT5B mutations in CD4+ large granular lymphocyte leukemia. TCRdb keeps only in-frame clones here, not all; method: immunoSEQ multiplex PCR. The repertoire holds tens of thousands of clones, with approximately 69% as singletons. Specimen: CD4+ T cells from blood buffy coats. These receptors originate from a human donor in good health.

The J gene is TRBJ1-2, the V gene TRBV6-6, with TRBD1 matching 9 bases. The CDR3 sequence is 15 residues long. Germline lookup yields CDR1 MNHNY and CDR2 SVGAGI (reference sequence). Trimming removed 6 bases from V and 0 bases from J; junction bases left unmatched: 5. The CDR3 DNA sequence: TGTGCCAGCAGAAGGACAGGGGCCCCTAACTATGGCTACACCTTC. Translating it yields CASRRTGAPNYGYTF.

Here the CDR3 DNA reads TGTGCCAGCTCACCCCCGGACAGGGGGAACACTGAAGCTTTCTTT. This translates into CASSPPDRGNTEAFF. The chain links TRBV18 to TRBJ1-1; TRBD1 matches at 9 bases. Per the germline V gene, CDR1 is KGHSH and CDR2 is LQKENI. The length of the CDR3 is 15 residues. V was pared by 3 bases and J by 1 base, with 3 bases of the junction left unmatched.

This chain connects TRBV6-1 to TRBJ2-2; 7 bases map to TRBD1. Germline V gene data show CDR1 as MNHNS and CDR2 as SASEGT. The CDR3 has 15 amino acids. Germline trimming cut 10 bases from V and 6 bases from J; bases unmatched to any gene: 14. The CDR3 sequence: CAIQDRRNGAGELFF. For the CDR3, the DNA is TGTGCCATACAGGACAGGCGGAACGGGGCCGGGGAGCTGTTTTTT.

The rearrangement joins TRBV5-1 to TRBJ2-3; 7 positions match TRBD1. The length of the CDR3 is 16 residues. The germline gives CDR1 SGHRS, CDR2 YFSETQ. After removal of 2 bases from V and 5 bases from J, the junction contained 11 bases not matched to a gene. The CDR3 here is CASSFFSGTDKDTQYF. CDR3 nucleotide sequence: TGCGCCAGCAGCTTTTTCTCCGGGACAGACAAAGATACGCAGTATTTT.

V and J are TRBV11-1 and TRBJ2-2; perhaps D is TRBD1 or TRBD2 (6 bases each). From germline, CDR1 is SGHAT and CDR2 FQDESV (reference sequence). V gave up 1 base and J gave up 7 bases, with 13 bases separating them. The CDR3 has 15 residues. DNA for the CDR3: TGTGCCAGCAGCTTAGAAGGCAGGGGAGGCGGGGAGCTGTTTTTT. Translation gives CASSLEGRGGGELFF.

The chain carries TRBV7-6 and TRBJ2-1, with D maybe TRBD1 (6 bases). V dropped 0 bases and J dropped 2 bases, with 8 bases sitting between them. The CDR3 is 15 amino acids. Germline values: CDR1 SGHVS, CDR2 FNYEAQ. CDR3 region: CASSLAAGAYNEQFF. CDR3 in DNA: TGTGCCAGCAGCTTAGCCGCAGGGGCCTACAATGAGCAGTTCTTC.

This clone occurred a few times. The V and J genes are TRBV10-2 and TRBJ2-7; 11 bases are a match to TRBD2. This CDR3 comprises 16 residues. In germline, CDR1 is WSHSY, CDR2 SAAADI. The J segment lost 4 bases and the V segment lost 7 bases, leaving 12 bases of the junction unmatched. For the CDR3, the DNA is TGCGCCAGCATCAACGGGCTAGCGGGGGGTGTATACGAGCAGTACTTC. Protein product: CASINGLAGGVYEQYF.

This clone has a handful of counts. The chain links TRBV27 to TRBJ1-1, with a tentative D call TRBD1 (6 bases). The V end lost 1 base, the J end lost 11 bases, and 17 bases lay between the germline ends. The CDR3 consists of 14 residues. Germline lookup yields CDR1 MNHEY and CDR2 SMNVEV (reference sequence). The CDR3 coding sequence is TGTGCCAGCAGTTTATACAGGGATGGTATTTCGGCTTTCTTT. Protein product: CASSLYRDGISAFF.

The chain has TRBV7-2 and TRBJ2-5; unclear D gene. Germline CDR1 SGHTA, CDR2 FQGNSA. Trimming pared 4 bases from V and 3 bases from J, leaving 3 bases between. The CDR3 runs 11 residues. The CDR3 loop reads CASSSKETQYF. The CDR3 region has the DNA TGTGCCAGCAGCTCGAAAGAGACCCAGTACTTC.

This rearrangement joins TRBV5-1 to TRBJ2-5; D is ambiguous. V was pared by 5 bases and J by 2 bases, with 7 bases between. The CDR3 is 12 amino acids. Germline CDR1 reads SGHRS; CDR2 reads YFSETQ. The CDR3 loop reads CASRESQETQYF. Here the CDR3 DNA reads TGCGCCAGCAGGGAAAGTCAAGAGACCCAGTACTTC.

The chain has TRBV30 and TRBJ1-1; D gene unclear. Between the trimmed V and J ends, which lost 2 bases and 0 bases, there was a span of 7 bases. The germline V gene has CDR1 GTSNPN and CDR2 SVGIG (reference sequence). This CDR3 comprises 13 residues. The DNA for the CDR3 is TGTGCCTGGAGTAGGCAGCTGAACACTGAAGCTTTCTTT. This sequence encodes CAWSRQLNTEAFF.

This CDR3 reads CASSESLGATGELFF. DNA of the CDR3: TGTGCCAGCAGTGAATCCCTCGGGGCCACCGGGGAGCTGTTTTTT. This chain links TRBV2 with TRBJ2-2; D tentatively fits TRBD1 or TRBD2 (5 bases each). Trimming removed 2 bases from V and 4 bases from J, with 11 bases in between. The V gene's germline CDR1 is SNHLY and CDR2 FYNNEI. The CDR3 is 15 amino acids. Complete variable domain (other parts from reference TRBV2 and TRBJ2-2): EPEVTQTPSHQVTQMGQEVILRCVPISNHLYFYWYRQILGQKVEFLVSFYNNEISEKSEIFDDQFSVERPDGSNFTLKIRSTKLEDSAMYFCASSESLGATGELFFGEGSRLTVL.

The CDR3 spells CASSSSGGRSYNSPLHF. In DNA form, the CDR3 reads TGTGCCAGCAGCTCGTCCGGGGGCCGCTCCTATAATTCACCCCTCCACTTT. The rearrangement joins TRBV11-3 to TRBJ1-6; a possible D gene is TRBD1 (6 bases). The CDR3 extends over 17 amino acids. V lost 4 bases and J 0 bases, leaving 13 bases between the germline ends. Per germline, CDR1 SGHNT and CDR2 YENEEA. The full variable domain, in which reference TRBV11-3 and TRBJ1-6 provide the parts outside the CDR3, is EAGVVQSPRYKIIEKKQPVAFWCNPISGHNTLYWYLQNLGQGPELLIRYENEEAVDDSQLPKDRFSAERLKGVDSTLKIQPAELGDSAVYLCASSSSGGRSYNSPLHFGNGTRLTVT.

This rearrangement joins TRBV5-6 to TRBJ1-1; the D gene is possibly TRBD1 (6 bases). V lost 0 bases, J lost 3 bases, and 18 bases lay in between. CDR3 size: 17 residues. CDR1 SGHDT and CDR2 YYEEEE come from the germline V gene. CDR3 bases: TGTGCCAGCAGCTTGGTACAGGGACATCAAAGGCACACTGAAGCTTTCTTT. The encoded protein is CASSLVQGHQRHTEAFF.

The chain employs TRBV5-4 and TRBJ2-7; TRBD1 agrees at 9 bases. With 0 bases clipped from V and 6 bases from J, the junction kept 10 bases outside the gene matches. Germline-derived CDR1 and CDR2 are SGHNT and YYREEE (reference sequence). The CDR3 is 16 amino acids. The chain's CDR3 is CASSLGVWTGESEQYF. The CDR3 nucleotides are TGTGCCAGCAGCTTGGGTGTGTGGACAGGGGAGAGCGAGCAGTACTTC.

CDR3 DNA: TGTGCCAGCAGCCAAAGGGGGGGGCGAGGTCAGCCCCAGCATTTT. Protein sequence: CASSQRGGRGQPQHF. This chain uses TRBV7-8 with TRBJ1-5, with D possibly matching TRBD1 (6 bases). V was shortened by 5 bases and J by 6 bases, with 17 bases between the two germline ends. Germline CDR1 and CDR2: SGHVS and FQNEAQ. This CDR3 contains 15 residues.

The chain recombines TRBV20-1 with TRBJ1-1; maybe TRBD1 (5 bases). Germline CDR1 is DFQATT and CDR2 is SNEGSKA (reference sequence). CDR3 length equals 11 residues. Trimming took off 8 bases at V and 0 bases at J, with 7 bases between the two ends. The CDR3 region is CSSRVNTEAFF. Here the CDR3 DNA reads TGCAGTTCCAGGGTGAACACTGAAGCTTTCTTT.

The genes are TRBV29-1 and TRBJ2-1; maybe TRBD2 (6 bases). Germline CDR1 reads SQVTM; CDR2 reads ANQGSEA. Trimming shortened V by 5 bases and J by 3 bases, and 17 bases separated the two germline ends. This CDR3 contains 15 residues. CDR3 in DNA: TGCAGCGTTCCGGCAGGGAGGATTCTCTACAATGAGCAGTTCTTC. Translated: CSVPAGRILYNEQFF.

This clone was observed a handful of times. In nucleotides, the CDR3 is TGTGCCATCAGACAGGGCAGCTCTGGAAACACCATATATTTT. Translating it yields CAIRQGSSGNTIYF. This chain links TRBV10-3 with TRBJ1-3, with D maybe TRBD1 (6 bases). The germline V gene has CDR1 ENHRY and CDR2 SYGVKD. The V end was cut by 6 bases, the J end by 0 bases, with 9 bases between. The CDR3 runs 14 residues.

The chain couples TRBV9 to TRBJ1-1, with a possible D match to TRBD1 (5 bases). This CDR3 is built from 15 residues. Germline loops: CDR1 SGDLS, CDR2 YYNGEE. V gave up 3 bases and J gave up 1 base, with 13 bases separating them. The CDR3 DNA is TGTGCCAGCAGCGCCAGTGGGGACGCGAACACTGAAGCTTTCTTT. Residues: CASSASGDANTEAFF.

The chain recombines TRBV30 with TRBJ2-2; D is possibly TRBD1 or TRBD2 (5 bases each). The germline gives CDR1 GTSNPN, CDR2 SVGIG (reference sequence). Trimming left V 4 bases short and J 4 bases short, with 13 bases between. The CDR3 length is 14 residues. The CDR3 DNA reads as TGTGCCTGGACCTGGGGCGCGGGCACCGGGGAGCTGTTTTTT. Translation: CAWTWGAGTGELFF.

This clone has more than one count but fewer than ten. V gene TRBV18 combines with J gene TRBJ1-6, with D uncertain. Germline V gene sequence: CDR1 KGHSH, CDR2 LQKENI. V was clipped by 2 bases and J by 4 bases, with 3 bases between them. This CDR3 contains 13 residues. This chain's CDR3 is CASSPAYNSPLHF. CDR3 nucleotide sequence: TGTGCCAGCTCACCAGCTTATAATTCACCCCTCCACTTT. The variable domain in full, completed from reference TRBV18 and TRBJ1-6, reads NAGVMQNPRHLVRRRGQEARLRCSPMKGHSHVYWYRQLPEEGLKFMVYLQKENIIDESGMPKERFSAEFPKEGPSILRIQQVVRGDSAAYFCASSPAYNSPLHFGNGTRLTVT.

The CDR3 DNA reads as TGTGCCAGCAGCCTCCCCGGGAGGACTGAAGCTTTCTTT. Residues: CASSLPGRTEAFF. The chain has TRBV28 and TRBJ1-1; D unclear. From germline, CDR1 is MDHEN and CDR2 SYDVKM. Trimming stripped 6 bases from V and 5 bases from J, with 13 bases between. The CDR3 runs to 13 residues.

The rearrangement links TRBV10-3 to TRBJ1-1; 8 bases align to TRBD1. J lost 7 bases, V lost 6 bases, and 19 bases had no gene match. The CDR3 is made up of 17 amino acids. From germline, CDR1 is ENHRY and CDR2 SYGVKD. As DNA, the CDR3 is TGTGCCATCAGAGAGACATTCGACAGGGGAGGAGAGAATGAAGCTTTCTTT. It is translated as CAIRETFDRGGENEAFF.

The chain is built from TRBV5-1 and TRBJ2-7; unclear D gene. Germline V CDR1 and CDR2: SGHRS, YFSETQ. The ends were cut back, 2 bases at V and 6 bases at J, with 12 bases in the middle. This CDR3 comprises 13 residues. CDR3 residues: CASSFSQGTEQYF. The CDR3, as DNA: TGCGCCAGCAGCTTCAGCCAAGGTACCGAGCAGTACTTC.